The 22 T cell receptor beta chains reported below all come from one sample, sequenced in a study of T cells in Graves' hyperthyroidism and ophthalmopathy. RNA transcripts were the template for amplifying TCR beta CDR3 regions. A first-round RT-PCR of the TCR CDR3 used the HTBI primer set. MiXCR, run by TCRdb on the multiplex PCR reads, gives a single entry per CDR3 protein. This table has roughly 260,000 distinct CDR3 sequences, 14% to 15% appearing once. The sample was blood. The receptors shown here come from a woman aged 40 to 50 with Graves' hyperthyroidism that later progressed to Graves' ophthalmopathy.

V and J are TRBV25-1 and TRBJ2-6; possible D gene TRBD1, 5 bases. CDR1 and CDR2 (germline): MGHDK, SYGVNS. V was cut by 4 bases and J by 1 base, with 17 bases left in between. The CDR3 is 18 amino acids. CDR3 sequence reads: CASSAPAGMESGANVLTF. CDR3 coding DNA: TGTGCCAGCAGTGCCCCGGCAGGGATGGAGTCTGGGGCCAACGTCCTGACTTTC.

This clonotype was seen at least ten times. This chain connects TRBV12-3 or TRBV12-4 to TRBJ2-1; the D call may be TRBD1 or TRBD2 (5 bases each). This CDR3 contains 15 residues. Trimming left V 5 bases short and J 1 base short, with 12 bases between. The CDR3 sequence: CASSPGRGSYNEQFF. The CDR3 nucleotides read TGTGCCAGCAGTCCGGGAAGGGGTTCCTACAATGAGCAGTTCTTC.

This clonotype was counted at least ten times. The CDR3 DNA sequence: TGTGCCAGCAGTAACACGGACGAGCAGTACTTC. This codes for CASSNTDEQYF. V gene TRBV7-9 combines with J gene TRBJ2-7; D uncertain. Trimming pared 6 bases from V and 5 bases from J, leaving 8 bases between. Germline CDR1 and CDR2: SEHNR and FQNEAQ (reference sequence). The CDR3 totals 11 residues.

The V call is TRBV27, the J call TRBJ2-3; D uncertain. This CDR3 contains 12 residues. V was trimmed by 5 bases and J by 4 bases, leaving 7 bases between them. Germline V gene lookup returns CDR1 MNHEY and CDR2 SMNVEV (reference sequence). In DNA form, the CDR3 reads TGTGCCAGCAGTAAGCAGGCAGATACGCAGTATTTT. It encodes CASSKQADTQYF.

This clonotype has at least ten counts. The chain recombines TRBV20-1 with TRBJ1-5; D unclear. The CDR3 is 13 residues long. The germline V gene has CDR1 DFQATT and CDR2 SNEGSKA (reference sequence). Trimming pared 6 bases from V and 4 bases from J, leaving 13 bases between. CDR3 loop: CSATFMPNQPQHF. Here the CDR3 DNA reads TGCAGTGCCACCTTTATGCCAAATCAGCCCCAGCATTTT.

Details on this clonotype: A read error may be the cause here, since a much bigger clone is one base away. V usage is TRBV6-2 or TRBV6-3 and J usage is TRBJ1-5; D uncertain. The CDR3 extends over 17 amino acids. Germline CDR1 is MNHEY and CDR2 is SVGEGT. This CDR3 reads CASGYSSSTDSNQPQHF. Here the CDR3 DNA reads TGTGCCAGCGGTTACTCGTCCTCGACGGATAGCAATCAGCCCCAGCATTTT.

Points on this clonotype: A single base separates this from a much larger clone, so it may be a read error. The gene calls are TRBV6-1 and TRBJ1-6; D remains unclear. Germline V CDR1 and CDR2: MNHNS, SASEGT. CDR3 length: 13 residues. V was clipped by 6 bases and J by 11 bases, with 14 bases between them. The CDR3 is CASSPTDAAPLHF. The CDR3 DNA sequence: TGTGCCAGCAGCCCGACGGATGCGGCACCCCTCCACTTT.

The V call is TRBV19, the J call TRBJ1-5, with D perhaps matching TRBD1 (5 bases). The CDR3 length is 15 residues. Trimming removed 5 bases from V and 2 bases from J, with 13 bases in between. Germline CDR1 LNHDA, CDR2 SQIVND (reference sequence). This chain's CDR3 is CASSPPGTRNQPQHF. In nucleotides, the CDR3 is TGTGCCAGTAGTCCCCCCGGGACCCGCAATCAGCCCCAGCATTTT.

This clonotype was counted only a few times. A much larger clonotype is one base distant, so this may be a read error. CDR3 loop: CASSDGTDKEAQYF. DNA for the CDR3: TGTGCCAGCAGTGATGGGACAGATAAAGAGGCCCAGTACTTC. This chain links TRBV2 with TRBJ2-5; 7 bases map to TRBD1. From germline, CDR1 is SNHLY and CDR2 FYNNEI. CDR3 size: 14 residues.

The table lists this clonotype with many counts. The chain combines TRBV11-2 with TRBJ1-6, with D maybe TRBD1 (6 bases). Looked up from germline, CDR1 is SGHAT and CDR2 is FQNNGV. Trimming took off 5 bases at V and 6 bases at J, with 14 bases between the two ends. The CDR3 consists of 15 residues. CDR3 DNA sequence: TGTGCCAGCAGCAGGGGGGCGCCGGGTAATTCACCCCTCCACTTT. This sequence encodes CASSRGAPGNSPLHF.

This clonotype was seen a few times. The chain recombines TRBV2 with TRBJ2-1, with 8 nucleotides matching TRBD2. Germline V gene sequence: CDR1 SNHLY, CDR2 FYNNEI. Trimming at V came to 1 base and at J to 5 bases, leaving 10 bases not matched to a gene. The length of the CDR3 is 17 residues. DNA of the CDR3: TGTGCCAGCAGTGAAGGGTGGGGCGGGGGGCCGAACAATGAGCAGTTCTTC. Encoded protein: CASSEGWGGGPNNEQFF.

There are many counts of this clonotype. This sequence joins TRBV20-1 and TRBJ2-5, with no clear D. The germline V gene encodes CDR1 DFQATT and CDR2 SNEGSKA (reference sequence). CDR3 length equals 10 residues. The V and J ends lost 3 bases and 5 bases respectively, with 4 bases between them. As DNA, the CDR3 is TGCAGTGCTAGTGAGGAGACCCAGTACTTC. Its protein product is CSASEETQYF.

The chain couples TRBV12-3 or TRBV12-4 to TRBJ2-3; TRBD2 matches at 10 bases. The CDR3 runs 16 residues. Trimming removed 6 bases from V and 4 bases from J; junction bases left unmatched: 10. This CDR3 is CASRVKSGTSADTQYF. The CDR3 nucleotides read TGTGCCAGCAGGGTGAAGTCCGGGACTAGCGCAGATACGCAGTATTTT.

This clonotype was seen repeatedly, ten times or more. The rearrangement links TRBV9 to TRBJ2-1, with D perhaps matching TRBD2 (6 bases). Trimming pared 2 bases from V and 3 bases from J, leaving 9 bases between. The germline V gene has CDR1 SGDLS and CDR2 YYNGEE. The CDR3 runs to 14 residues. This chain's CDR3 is CASSVTSSYNEQFF. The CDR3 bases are TGTGCCAGCAGCGTGACTAGTAGCTACAATGAGCAGTTCTTC.

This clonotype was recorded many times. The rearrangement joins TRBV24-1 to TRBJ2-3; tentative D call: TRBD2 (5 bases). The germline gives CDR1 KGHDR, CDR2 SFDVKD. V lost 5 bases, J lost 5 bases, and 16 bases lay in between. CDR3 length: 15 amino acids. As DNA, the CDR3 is TGTGCCACCAGTGCTCCCAGCCTTGGAGGAGATACGCAGTATTTT. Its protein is CATSAPSLGGDTQYF.

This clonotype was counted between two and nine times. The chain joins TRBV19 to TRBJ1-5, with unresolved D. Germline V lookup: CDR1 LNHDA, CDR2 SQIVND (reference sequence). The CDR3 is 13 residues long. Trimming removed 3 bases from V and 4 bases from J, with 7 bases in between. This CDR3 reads CASSIGPNQPQHF. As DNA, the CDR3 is TGTGCCAGTAGTATTGGCCCTAATCAGCCCCAGCATTTT.

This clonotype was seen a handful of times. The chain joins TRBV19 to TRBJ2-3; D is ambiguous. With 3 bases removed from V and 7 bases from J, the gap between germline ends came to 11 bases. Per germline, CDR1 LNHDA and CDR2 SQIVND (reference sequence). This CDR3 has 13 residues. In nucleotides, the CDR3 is TGTGCCAGTAGTATGGCACCACTCTATACGCAGTATTTT. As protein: CASSMAPLYTQYF.

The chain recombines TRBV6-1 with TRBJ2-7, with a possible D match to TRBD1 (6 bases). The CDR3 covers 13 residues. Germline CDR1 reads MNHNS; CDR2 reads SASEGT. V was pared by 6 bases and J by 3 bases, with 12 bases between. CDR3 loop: CASRTWTDYEQYF. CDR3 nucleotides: TGTGCCAGCAGAACTTGGACAGACTACGAGCAGTACTTC.

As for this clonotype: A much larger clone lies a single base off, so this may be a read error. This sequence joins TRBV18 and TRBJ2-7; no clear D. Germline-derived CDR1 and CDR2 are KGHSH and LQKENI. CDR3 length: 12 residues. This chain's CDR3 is CASPPSLREQYF. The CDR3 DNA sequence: TGTGCCAGCCCACCCAGCCTTCGCGAGCAGTACTTC.

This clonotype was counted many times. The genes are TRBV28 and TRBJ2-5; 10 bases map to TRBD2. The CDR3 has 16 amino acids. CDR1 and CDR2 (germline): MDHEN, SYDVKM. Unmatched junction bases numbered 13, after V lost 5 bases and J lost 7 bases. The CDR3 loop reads CASSGGAGGPLLTQYF. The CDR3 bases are TGTGCCAGCAGTGGGGGAGCGGGAGGGCCTTTATTGACCCAGTACTTC.

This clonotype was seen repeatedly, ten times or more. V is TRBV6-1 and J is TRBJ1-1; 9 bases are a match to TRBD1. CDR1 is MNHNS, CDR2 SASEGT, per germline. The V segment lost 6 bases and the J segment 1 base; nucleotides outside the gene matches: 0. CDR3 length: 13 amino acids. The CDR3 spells CASRDRGNTEAFF. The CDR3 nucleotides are TGTGCCAGCAGGGACAGGGGGAACACTGAAGCTTTCTTT.

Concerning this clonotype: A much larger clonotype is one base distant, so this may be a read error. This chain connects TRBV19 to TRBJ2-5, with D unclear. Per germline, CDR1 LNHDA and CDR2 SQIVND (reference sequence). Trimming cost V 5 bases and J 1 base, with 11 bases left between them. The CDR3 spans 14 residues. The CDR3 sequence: CASSADILQETQYF. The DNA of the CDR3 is TGTGCCAGTAGTGCCGACATACTCCAAGAGACCCAGTACTTC.